These 15 T cell receptor beta chains were all obtained from the same sample, sequenced in a study of early T cells in non-severe SARS-CoV-2 infection. TCRdb fed the 5' RACE reads into MiXCR, producing one record per CDR3 protein. The sample has tens of thousands of distinct CDR3 sequences, roughly 4.2% seen once. The sequenced material came from whole blood. Receptor source: an adult who was a healthcare worker with PCR-confirmed SARS-CoV-2 infection or an uninfected control (not recorded which).

This clonotype occurred many times. The chain couples TRBV7-2 to TRBJ2-5, with D perhaps TRBD2 (6 bases). CDR3 size: 15 residues. V lost 1 base to trimming and J lost 5 bases, with 14 bases between them. Germline lookup yields CDR1 SGHTA and CDR2 FQGNSA. CDR3 in amino acids: CASSLEARGWETQYF. The DNA for the CDR3 is TGTGCCAGCAGCTTAGAGGCGCGGGGATGGGAGACCCAGTACTTC.

This clonotype was picked up a small number of times. The genes are TRBV20-1 and TRBJ1-1, with D unclear. CDR3 length equals 12 residues. V was cut by 3 bases and J by 6 bases, with 11 bases left in between. Germline CDR1 reads DFQATT; CDR2 reads SNEGSKA (reference sequence). In nucleotides, the CDR3 is TGCAGTGCTAGCCGGGCAGCGGCTGAAGCTTTCTTT. Amino acid sequence: CSASRAAAEAFF.

This clonotype was recorded many times. The V and J genes are TRBV7-9 and TRBJ2-3; D is unresolved. V was clipped by 8 bases and J by 4 bases, with 16 bases between them. The germline V gene has CDR1 SEHNR and CDR2 FQNEAQ (reference sequence). The CDR3 runs to 14 residues. The CDR3 nucleotides are TGTGCCAGCGAAATCCTTAGTCGCGCAGATACGCAGTATTTT. This gives the protein CASEILSRADTQYF.

This clonotype was recorded many times. The chain recombines TRBV7-3 with TRBJ1-6; D ambiguous. CDR1 and CDR2 (germline): SGHTA, FQGTGA. Trimming shortened V by 5 bases and J by 7 bases, and 9 bases separated the two germline ends. The CDR3 spans 13 residues. CDR3 residues: CASSSLVNSPLHF. The CDR3 DNA sequence: TGTGCCAGCAGCAGTCTGGTCAATTCACCCCTCCACTTT.

At least ten counts were recorded for this clonotype. V usage is TRBV20-1 and J usage is TRBJ2-6; D ambiguous. Per the germline V gene, CDR1 is DFQATT and CDR2 is SNEGSKA (reference sequence). This CDR3 contains 14 residues. V lost 3 bases to trimming and J lost 4 bases, with 10 bases between them. This chain's CDR3 is CSASVFGGANVLTF. In DNA form, the CDR3 reads TGCAGTGCTAGTGTATTTGGAGGGGCCAACGTCCTGACTTTC.

This clonotype was detected many times. The rearrangement joins TRBV7-2 to TRBJ2-2; TRBD2 aligns across 15 bases. The CDR3 totals 18 residues. Per the germline V gene, CDR1 is SGHTA and CDR2 is FQGNSA. V gave up 3 bases and J gave up 5 bases; unmatched junction bases: 7. The DNA of the CDR3 is TGTGCCAGCAGCTTTGTGGGACTAGCGGGAGGAAGAACCGGGGAGCTGTTTTTT. Encoded protein: CASSFVGLAGGRTGELFF.

This clonotype was seen many times. This sequence joins TRBV5-1 and TRBJ1-4, with a weak D call TRBD1 (6 bases). Germline V gene sequence: CDR1 SGHRS, CDR2 YFSETQ. This CDR3 comprises 14 residues. The V gene lost 5 bases and the J gene lost 5 bases, with 13 bases spanning the gap. The CDR3 spells CASSRSGGNEKLFF. The CDR3, as DNA: TGCGCCAGCAGTCGATCCGGGGGCAATGAAAAACTGTTTTTT.

This clonotype occurred a few times. The V call is TRBV19, the J call TRBJ2-7; tentative D call: TRBD1 (6 bases). V was clipped by 6 bases and J by 3 bases, with 21 bases between them. From germline, CDR1 is LNHDA and CDR2 SQIVND (reference sequence). The CDR3 is 16 residues long. This CDR3 is CASSTQLQGISYEQYF. CDR3 coding DNA: TGTGCCAGTAGCACACAACTACAGGGTATAAGCTACGAGCAGTACTTC. The whole variable domain, remainder taken from reference TRBV19 and TRBJ2-7, is DGGITQSPKYLFRKEGQNVTLSCEQNLNHDAMYWYRQDPGQGLRLIYYSQIVNDFQKGDIAEGYSVSREKKESFPLTVTSAQKNPTAFYLCASSTQLQGISYEQYFGPGTRLTVT.

V gene TRBV3-1 combines with J gene TRBJ2-5; TRBD2 matches 7 bases. Trimming removed 2 bases from V and 4 bases from J; junction bases left unmatched: 7. Germline V gene sequence: CDR1 LGHDT, CDR2 YNNKEL (reference sequence). The CDR3 spans 15 residues. The CDR3 coding sequence is TGTGCCAGCAGCCAAAATTGGGGAGGGCGAGAGACCCAGTACTTC. Protein sequence: CASSQNWGGRETQYF.

This clonotype has at least ten counts. The chain has TRBV9 and TRBJ2-1; no definite D call. V shed 3 bases and J shed 0 bases, with 7 bases lying between them. Germline V gene data show CDR1 as SGDLS and CDR2 as YYNGEE. The CDR3 is 14 residues long. CDR3 region: CASSGPSSYNEQFF. CDR3 sequence (DNA): TGTGCCAGCAGCGGACCAAGCTCCTACAATGAGCAGTTCTTC.

This clonotype was detected ten times or more. The CDR3 DNA is TGTGCCAGCAGCTTGGGCCAGCTCTCCTACGAGCAGTACTTC. Translated: CASSLGQLSYEQYF. This chain connects TRBV7-2 to TRBJ2-7; no clear D gene. Deletions cut 3 bases from V and 0 bases from J, with 9 bases between. Looked up from germline, CDR1 is SGHTA and CDR2 is FQGNSA. This CDR3 is 14 amino acids long.

This clonotype was detected a few times. For the CDR3, the DNA is TGTGCCAGCAGTGGCGGGACAGGGTACTACGAGCAGTACTTC. Amino acids: CASSGGTGYYEQYF. This chain joins TRBV2 and TRBJ2-7; the match to TRBD1 covers 9 bases. The CDR3 is made up of 14 amino acids. V gave up 4 bases and J gave up 3 bases; unmatched junction bases: 4. Germline V gives CDR1 SNHLY, CDR2 FYNNEI.

This clonotype showed up many times. The V gene is TRBV29-1, the J gene TRBJ2-1, with 13 positions matching TRBD2. CDR1 is SQVTM and CDR2 is ANQGSEA in the germline V gene. The CDR3 is 13 residues long. CDR3: CVSGTSGTREQFF. The CDR3 DNA sequence: TGCGTTTCCGGGACTAGCGGGACTCGTGAGCAGTTCTTC.

This clonotype was counted at least ten times. Compared with germline, one end of the junction differs, possibly owing to a read error. This chain links TRBV12-3 or TRBV12-4 with TRBJ2-2; no reliable D call. The CDR3 is 13 amino acids. DNA for the CDR3: TGCGTAGTTGGGCCCATTGACACCGGGGAGCTGTTTTTT. This encodes CVVGPIDTGELFF.

This clonotype was observed a few times. This chain connects TRBV5-1 to TRBJ2-7; D not resolved. Trimming shortened V by 1 base and J by 0 bases, and 11 bases separated the two germline ends. Germline V gives CDR1 SGHRS, CDR2 YFSETQ. This CDR3 is built from 15 residues. The CDR3 is CASSLYIRSSYEQYF. The CDR3 coding sequence is TGCGCCAGCAGCTTGTACATCAGGAGCTCCTACGAGCAGTACTTC.